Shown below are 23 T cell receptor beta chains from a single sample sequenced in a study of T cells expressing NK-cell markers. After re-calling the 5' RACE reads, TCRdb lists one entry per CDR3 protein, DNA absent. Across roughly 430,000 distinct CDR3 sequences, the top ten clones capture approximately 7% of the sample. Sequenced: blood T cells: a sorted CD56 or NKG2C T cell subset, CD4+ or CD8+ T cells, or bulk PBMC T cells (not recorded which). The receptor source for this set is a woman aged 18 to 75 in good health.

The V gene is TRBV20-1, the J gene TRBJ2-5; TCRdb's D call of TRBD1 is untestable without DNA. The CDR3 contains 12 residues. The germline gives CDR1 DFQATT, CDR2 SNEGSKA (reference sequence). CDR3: CSAHRAQETQYF.

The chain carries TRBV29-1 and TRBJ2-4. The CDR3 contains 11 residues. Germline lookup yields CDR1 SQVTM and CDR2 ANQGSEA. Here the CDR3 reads CSVVFGNIQYF. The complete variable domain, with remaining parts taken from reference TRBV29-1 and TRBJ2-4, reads SAVISQKPSRDICQRGTSLTIQCQVDSQVTMMFWYRQQPGQSLTLIATANQGSEATYESGFVIDKFPISRPNLTFSTLTVSNMSPEDSSIYLCSVVFGNIQYFGAGTRLSVL.

The chain's CDR3 is CASIRTGKETQYF. The V call is TRBV28, the J call TRBJ2-5; TCRdb's D call of TRBD1 is untestable without DNA. Germline V CDR1 and CDR2: MDHEN, SYDVKM. This CDR3 is 13 amino acids long.

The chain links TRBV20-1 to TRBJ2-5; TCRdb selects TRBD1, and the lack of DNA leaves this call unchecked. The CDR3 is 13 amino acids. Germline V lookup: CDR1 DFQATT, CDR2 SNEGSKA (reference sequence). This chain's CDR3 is CSAPRDIGETQYF.

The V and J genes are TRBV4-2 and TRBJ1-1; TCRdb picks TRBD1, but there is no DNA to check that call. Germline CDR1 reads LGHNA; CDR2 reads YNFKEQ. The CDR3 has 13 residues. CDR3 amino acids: CASSQGQGTEAFF.

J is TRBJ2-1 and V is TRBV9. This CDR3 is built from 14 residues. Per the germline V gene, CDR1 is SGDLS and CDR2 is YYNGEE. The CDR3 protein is CASSRTLSYNEQFF.

The CDR3 loop reads CASSESRGQETQYF. V gene TRBV3-1 combines with J gene TRBJ2-5; TCRdb's D call, TRBD1, is unchecked because there is no DNA. The CDR3 extends over 14 amino acids. CDR1 is LGHDT and CDR2 is YNNKEL in the germline V gene (reference sequence).

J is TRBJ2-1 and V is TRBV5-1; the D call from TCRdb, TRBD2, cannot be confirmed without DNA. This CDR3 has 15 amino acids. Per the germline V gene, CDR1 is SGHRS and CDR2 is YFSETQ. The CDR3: CASTRTSALLDEQFF.

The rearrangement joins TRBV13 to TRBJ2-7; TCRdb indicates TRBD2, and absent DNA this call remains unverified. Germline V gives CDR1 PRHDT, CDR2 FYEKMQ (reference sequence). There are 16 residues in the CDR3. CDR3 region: CASSSGGTSGKYEQYF.

CDR3 amino acids: CASSVAAGGHQETQYF. The V and J genes are TRBV9 and TRBJ2-5; TCRdb proposes TRBD1, but this gene call is untestable without DNA. The CDR3 is made up of 16 amino acids. The germline V gene has CDR1 SGDLS and CDR2 YYNGEE.

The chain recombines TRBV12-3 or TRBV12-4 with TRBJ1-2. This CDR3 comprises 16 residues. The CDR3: CASSLPSPGVGYGYTF.

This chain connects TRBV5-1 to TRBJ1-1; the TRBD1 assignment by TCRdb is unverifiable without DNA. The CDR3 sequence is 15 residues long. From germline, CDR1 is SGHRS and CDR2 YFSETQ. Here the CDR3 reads CASSPYEGANTEAFF.

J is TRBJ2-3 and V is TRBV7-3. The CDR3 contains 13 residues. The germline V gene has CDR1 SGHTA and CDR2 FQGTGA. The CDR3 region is CASSASPTDTQYF.

CDR3 sequence: CASSPRQGASGYTF. The chain uses TRBV12-3 or TRBV12-4 and TRBJ1-2; there is no DNA to check the TCRdb D call of TRBD1. This CDR3 is built from 14 residues.

CDR3 sequence: CASSFSAETQYF. V is TRBV5-4 and J is TRBJ2-5. The V gene's germline CDR1 is SGHNT and CDR2 YYREEE (reference sequence). The CDR3 totals 12 residues.

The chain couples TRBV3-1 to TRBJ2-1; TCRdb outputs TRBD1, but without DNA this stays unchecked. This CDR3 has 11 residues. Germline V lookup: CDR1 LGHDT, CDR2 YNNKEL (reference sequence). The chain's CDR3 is CASSTAREQFF.

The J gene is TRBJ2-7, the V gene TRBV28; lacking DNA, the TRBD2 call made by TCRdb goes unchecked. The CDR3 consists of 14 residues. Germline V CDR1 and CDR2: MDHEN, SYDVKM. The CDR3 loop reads CASSLLKGAYEQYF. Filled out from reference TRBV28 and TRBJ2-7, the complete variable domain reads DVKVTQSSRYLVKRTGEKVFLECVQDMDHENMFWYRQDPGLGLRLIYFSYDVKMKEKGDIPEGYSVSREKKERFSLILESASTNQTSMYLCASSLLKGAYEQYFGPGTRLTVT.

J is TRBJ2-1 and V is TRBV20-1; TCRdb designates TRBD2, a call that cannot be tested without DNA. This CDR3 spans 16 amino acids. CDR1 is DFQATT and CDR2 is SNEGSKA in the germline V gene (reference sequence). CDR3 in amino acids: CSARRPAGGPVAEQFF.

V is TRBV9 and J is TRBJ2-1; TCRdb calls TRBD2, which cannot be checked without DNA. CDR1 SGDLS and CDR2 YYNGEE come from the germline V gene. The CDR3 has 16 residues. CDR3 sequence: CASSVGPASADNEQFF.

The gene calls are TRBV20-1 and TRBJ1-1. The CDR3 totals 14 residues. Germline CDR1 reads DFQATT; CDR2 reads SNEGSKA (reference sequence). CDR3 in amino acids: CSAPRTSRDTEAFF.

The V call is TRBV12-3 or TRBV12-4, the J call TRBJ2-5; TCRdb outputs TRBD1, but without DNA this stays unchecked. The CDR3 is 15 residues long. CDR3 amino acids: CASSLPGHLQETQYF.

CDR3 protein: CASSIQGGGTEAFF. V usage is TRBV5-1 and J usage is TRBJ1-1; the D gene TCRdb calls, TRBD1, cannot be checked with no DNA. Germline values: CDR1 SGHRS, CDR2 YFSETQ. This CDR3 region has 14 residues.

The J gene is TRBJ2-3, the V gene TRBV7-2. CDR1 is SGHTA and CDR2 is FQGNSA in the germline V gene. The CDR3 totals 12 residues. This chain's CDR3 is CASRPVTDTQYF.